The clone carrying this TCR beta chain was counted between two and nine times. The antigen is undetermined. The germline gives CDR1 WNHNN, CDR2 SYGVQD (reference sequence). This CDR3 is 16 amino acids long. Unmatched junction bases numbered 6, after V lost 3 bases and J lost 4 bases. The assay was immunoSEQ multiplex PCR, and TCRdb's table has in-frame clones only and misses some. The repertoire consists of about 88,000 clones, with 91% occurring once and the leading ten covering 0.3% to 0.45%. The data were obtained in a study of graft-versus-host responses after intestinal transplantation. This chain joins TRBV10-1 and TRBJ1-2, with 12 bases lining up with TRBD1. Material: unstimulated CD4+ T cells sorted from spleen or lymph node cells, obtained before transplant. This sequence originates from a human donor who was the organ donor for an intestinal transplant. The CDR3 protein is CASSDHGTGGAYGYTF. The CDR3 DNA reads TGCGCCAGCAGTGACCACGGGACAGGGGGCGCCTATGGCTACACCTTC.